This entry lists 21 T cell receptor beta chains sequenced from one sample in a study of metastatic and nonmetastatic thyroid tumors. None of the patients had undergone any treatment ahead of thyroid surgery. Using MiXCR, TCRdb reanalyzed the PCR reads. The profile shows roughly 38,000 clones, 12% of them singletons. Sample: blood. Receptors originate from a male donor with papillary thyroid cancer or a benign thyroid nodule (not recorded which). Some clones in this sample may be carry-over from other donors' samples.

This clone was recorded at least ten times. This chain joins TRBV6-1 and TRBJ2-7; 8 nucleotides agree with TRBD2. The J segment lost 2 bases and the V segment lost 5 bases, leaving 5 bases of the junction unmatched. Germline V gene lookup returns CDR1 MNHNS and CDR2 SASEGT. The CDR3 spans 14 residues. The CDR3 DNA follows: TGTGCCAGCAGTATAGCGGGATTCACCTACGAGCAGTACTTC. This gives the protein CASSIAGFTYEQYF.

This clone was seen many times. The V gene is TRBV12-3 or TRBV12-4, the J gene TRBJ2-1; a weak D match, TRBD2 (5 bases). Deletions cut 6 bases from V and 7 bases from J, with 7 bases between. The CDR3 totals 11 residues. CDR3 amino acids: CASSRTNEQFF. CDR3 DNA: TGTGCCAGCAGCAGGACTAATGAGCAGTTCTTC.

This clone has ten or more counts. The CDR3 here is CASSLITSTDTQYF. The DNA for the CDR3 is TGTGCCAGCAGCTTAATAACTAGCACAGATACGCAGTATTTT. The rearrangement links TRBV7-2 to TRBJ2-3; D is ambiguous. CDR1 is SGHTA and CDR2 is FQGNSA in the germline V gene. Trimming removed 2 bases at V and 0 bases at J, with 6 bases between. There are 14 residues in the CDR3.

There are many counts of this clone. The chain uses TRBV20-1 and TRBJ2-2; D is tentatively TRBD1 or TRBD2 (5 bases each). This CDR3 is 12 amino acids long. Trimming left V 0 bases short and J 6 bases short, with 5 bases between. Germline assignment: CDR1 DFQATT and CDR2 SNEGSKA (reference sequence). CDR3 amino acids: CSAREGAGELFF. DNA for the CDR3: TGCAGTGCTAGAGAGGGGGCCGGGGAGCTGTTTTTT.

This clone was counted only a few times. The rearrangement links TRBV18 to TRBJ2-7, with a tentative D call TRBD2 (5 bases). The V gene's germline CDR1 is KGHSH and CDR2 LQKENI. V was shortened by 2 bases and J by 1 base, with 18 bases between the two germline ends. This CDR3 has 17 amino acids. CDR3 bases: TGTGCCAGCTCACCAGCCCCCCCGGGGTTGGGGTCCTACGAGCAGTACTTC. Its protein product is CASSPAPPGLGSYEQYF.

This clone has a count of ten or more. CDR3 in amino acids: CASSFSYEQYF. The CDR3 DNA reads TGTGCCAGCAGCTTTAGTTACGAGCAGTACTTC. The chain joins TRBV5-5 to TRBJ2-7; D uncertain. CDR1 is SGHKS, CDR2 YYEKEE, per germline (reference sequence). This CDR3 is 11 amino acids long. V dropped 2 bases and J dropped 4 bases, with 4 bases sitting between them. Looking up the rest from reference TRBV5-5 and TRBJ2-7 gives the full variable domain: DAGVTQSPTHLIKTRGQQVTLRCSPISGHKSVSWYQQVLGQGPQFIFQYYEKEERGRGNFPDRFSARQFPNYSSELNVNALLLGDSALYLCASSFSYEQYFGPGTRLTVT.

Concerning this clone: Mismatch with germline at one junction end may stem from a read error. The chain couples TRBV15 to TRBJ1-1, with a possible D match to TRBD1 (5 bases). The length of the CDR3 is 15 residues. Per germline, CDR1 LNHNV and CDR2 YYDKDF (reference sequence). DNA for the CDR3: TGTGTCACCAGCAGAGTAGGCAGGGAGGACACTGAATCTTTCTTT. As protein: CVTSRVGREDTESFF.

With respect to this clone: This may be a read error, as it is one base from a much larger clone. V is TRBV4-3 and J is TRBJ2-7; D is undetermined. This CDR3 comprises 15 residues. The germline CDR1 and CDR2 sequences are LGHNA and YSLEER. In DNA form, the CDR3 reads TGCTCCAGCAGCCAAGACGCACGGCCGGACTACGAGCAGTACTTC. Translation gives CSSSQDARPDYEQYF.

This clone was seen repeatedly, ten times or more. V gene TRBV5-1 combines with J gene TRBJ2-1, with TRBD2 matching over 7 bases. CDR1 is SGHRS, CDR2 YFSETQ, per germline. The CDR3 has 14 residues. Trimming removed 5 bases from V and 5 bases from J; junction bases left unmatched: 7. The CDR3 sequence is CASRVLAGDNEQFF. As DNA, the CDR3 is TGCGCCAGCAGAGTCTTGGCGGGAGACAATGAGCAGTTCTTC.

This clone was counted many times. The V call is TRBV7-9, the J call TRBJ2-7; D possibly corresponds to TRBD1 (6 bases). This CDR3 has 14 amino acids. Trimming removed 5 bases from V and 1 base from J, with 12 bases in between. The germline V gene encodes CDR1 SEHNR and CDR2 FQNEAQ (reference sequence). CDR3: CASSPGQPSYEQYF. The CDR3 DNA follows: TGTGCCAGCAGCCCCGGACAGCCTTCCTACGAGCAGTACTTC.

This clone was detected only a few times. The gene calls are TRBV18 and TRBJ2-1, with D perhaps matching TRBD2 (5 bases). The CDR3 loop spans 13 amino acids. From germline, CDR1 is KGHSH and CDR2 LQKENI. The V end lost 3 bases, the J end lost 8 bases, and 11 bases lay between the germline ends. CDR3 in amino acids: CASSPNEGDEQFF. The CDR3 nucleotides read TGTGCCAGCTCACCTAACGAGGGCGATGAGCAGTTCTTC. Variable domain in full (rest from reference TRBV18 and TRBJ2-1): NAGVMQNPRHLVRRRGQEARLRCSPMKGHSHVYWYRQLPEEGLKFMVYLQKENIIDESGMPKERFSAEFPKEGPSILRIQQVVRGDSAAYFCASSPNEGDEQFFGPGTRLTVL.

This clone was found many times. This chain uses TRBV10-3 with TRBJ2-7; D remains unclear. This CDR3 spans 13 amino acids. Germline V gives CDR1 ENHRY, CDR2 SYGVKD. Deletions cut 4 bases from V and 0 bases from J, with 7 bases between. CDR3 coding DNA: TGTGCCATCAGTGCCCACAGCTCCTACGAGCAGTACTTC. Its protein product is CAISAHSSYEQYF.

This clone was recorded many times. This chain uses TRBV4-3 with TRBJ2-5; 13 nucleotides match TRBD2. V shed 4 bases, J shed 5 bases, and the junction held 4 bases outside the gene matches. This CDR3 is built from 15 residues. The germline gives CDR1 LGHNA, CDR2 YSLEER. The CDR3 nucleotides read TGCGCCAGCAGCCGGACTAGCGGGAGCGGGGAGACCCAGTACTTC. This codes for CASSRTSGSGETQYF.

Regarding this clone: This may come from a read error, since a much larger clone is one base off. V gene TRBV4-3 combines with J gene TRBJ2-7; 9 bases fit TRBD2. Trimming took 4 bases from V and 0 from J; bases not matched to a gene: 4. This CDR3 is 15 amino acids long. Per germline, CDR1 LGHNA and CDR2 YSLEER. The CDR3 sequence: CASSLGTSCSYEQYF. Written as DNA, the CDR3 is TGCGCCAGCAGCCTGGGGACTAGCTGCTCCTACGAGCAGTACTTC.

The chain employs TRBV7-2 and TRBJ2-1, with TRBD2 as a possible D gene (6 bases). Germline values: CDR1 SGHTA, CDR2 FQGNSA. Trimming cost V 4 bases and J 10 bases, with 17 bases left between them. The CDR3 is 14 amino acids. The CDR3 loop reads CASSSTSWRMEQFF. CDR3 in DNA: TGTGCCAGCAGCTCTACTAGCTGGAGGATGGAGCAGTTCTTC.

The chain recombines TRBV30 with TRBJ2-7, with 9 bases lining up with TRBD1. The CDR3 has 14 residues. The V and J ends lost 2 bases and 6 bases, in that order; junction bases with no gene match: 8. The germline V gene encodes CDR1 GTSNPN and CDR2 SVGIG (reference sequence). CDR3 sequence reads: CAWSSGQGGSEQYF. The CDR3 coding sequence is TGTGCCTGGAGTTCGGGACAGGGAGGGAGCGAGCAGTACTTC.

The gene calls are TRBV13 and TRBJ2-7; D not certain. This CDR3 region has 14 residues. V shed 1 base and J shed 7 bases, with 14 bases lying between them. Germline CDR1 PRHDT, CDR2 FYEKMQ (reference sequence). This chain's CDR3 is CASSLVSLPREQYF. In DNA form, the CDR3 reads TGTGCCAGCAGCTTAGTGTCTTTACCTCGGGAGCAGTACTTC.

Many counts were recorded for this clone. V is TRBV20-1 and J is TRBJ2-1; perhaps TRBD1 as D (6 bases). From germline, CDR1 is DFQATT and CDR2 SNEGSKA (reference sequence). V lost 5 bases and J lost 6, with 26 bases in between. The CDR3 is 17 residues long. The CDR3 here is CSAEGPEGVGRLNEQFF. CDR3 in DNA: TGCAGTGCTGAGGGACCAGAGGGGGTGGGCAGGCTCAATGAGCAGTTCTTC.

This clone was observed many times. This rearrangement joins TRBV11-1 to TRBJ1-1; no firm D call. The CDR3 is 18 amino acids. The V gene's germline CDR1 is SGHAT and CDR2 FQDESV (reference sequence). The germline V and J ends were trimmed by 1 base and 0 bases, with 18 bases remaining between them. The CDR3 spells CASSLGSLRGLMNTEAFF. CDR3 sequence (DNA): TGTGCCAGCAGCTTAGGAAGTCTACGAGGTTTGATGAACACTGAAGCTTTCTTT.

In regard to this clone: This may be a read error: a much more frequent sequence differs by one nucleotide. The CDR3, as DNA: TGCAGCCCCATCTCCGACTGGGTGACCCAGTACTTC. Its translation: CSPISDWVTQYF. The chain links TRBV20-1 to TRBJ2-5; D gene uncertain. Germline V gene lookup returns CDR1 DFQATT and CDR2 SNEGSKA (reference sequence). The CDR3 totals 12 residues.

Many counts were recorded for this clone. The CDR3 region has the DNA TGTGCCAGCACCAACCTGGGGACAGGGCTCTATGGCTACACCTTC. Its translation is CASTNLGTGLYGYTF. The chain links TRBV28 to TRBJ1-2; 9 nucleotides agree with TRBD1. This CDR3 is 15 amino acids long. From germline, CDR1 is MDHEN and CDR2 SYDVKM. V lost 7 bases to trimming and J lost 4 bases; unmatched junction nucleotides: 10.